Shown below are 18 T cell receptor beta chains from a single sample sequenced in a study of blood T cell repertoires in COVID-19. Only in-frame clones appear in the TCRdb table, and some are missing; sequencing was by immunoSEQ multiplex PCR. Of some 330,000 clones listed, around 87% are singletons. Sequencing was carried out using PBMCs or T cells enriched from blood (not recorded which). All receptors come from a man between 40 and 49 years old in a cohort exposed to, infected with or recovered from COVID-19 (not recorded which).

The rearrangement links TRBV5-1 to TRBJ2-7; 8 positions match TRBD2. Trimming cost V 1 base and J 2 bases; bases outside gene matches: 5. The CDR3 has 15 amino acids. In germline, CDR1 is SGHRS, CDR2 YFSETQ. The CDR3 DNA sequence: TGCGCCAGCAGCTTGAGGTCGGGAGGGCCCTACGAGCAGTACTTC. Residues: CASSLRSGGPYEQYF.

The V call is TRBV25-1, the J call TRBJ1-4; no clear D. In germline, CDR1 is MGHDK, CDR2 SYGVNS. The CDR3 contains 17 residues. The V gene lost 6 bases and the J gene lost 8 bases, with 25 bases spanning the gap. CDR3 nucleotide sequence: TGTGCCAGCAGCTCGGGCGGGAACGGGAGACTATGGGAAAAACTGTTTTTT. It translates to CASSSGGNGRLWEKLFF.

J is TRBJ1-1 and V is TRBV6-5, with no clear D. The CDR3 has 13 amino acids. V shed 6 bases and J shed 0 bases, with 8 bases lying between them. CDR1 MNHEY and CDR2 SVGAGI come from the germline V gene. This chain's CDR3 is CASRGSMNTEAFF. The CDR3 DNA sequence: TGTGCCAGCAGGGGGAGCATGAACACTGAAGCTTTCTTT.

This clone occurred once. This CDR3 reads CASSQASQGGSYEQYF. For the CDR3, the DNA is TGCGCCAGCAGCCAAGCTAGCCAGGGGGGCTCCTACGAGCAGTACTTC. The genes are TRBV4-1 and TRBJ2-7; possible D gene TRBD1, 7 bases. V lost 1 base and J 0 bases, leaving 13 bases between the germline ends. CDR1 and CDR2 from the germline V gene are MGHRA and YSYEKL. The CDR3 loop spans 16 amino acids.

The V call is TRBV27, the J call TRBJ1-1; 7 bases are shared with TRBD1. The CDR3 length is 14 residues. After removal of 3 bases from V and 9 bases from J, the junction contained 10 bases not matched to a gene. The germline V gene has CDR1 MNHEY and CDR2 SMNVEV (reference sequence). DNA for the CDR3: TGTGCCAGCAGTTTCCGGGACAGAGCCCAAAAAGCTTTCTTT. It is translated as CASSFRDRAQKAFF.

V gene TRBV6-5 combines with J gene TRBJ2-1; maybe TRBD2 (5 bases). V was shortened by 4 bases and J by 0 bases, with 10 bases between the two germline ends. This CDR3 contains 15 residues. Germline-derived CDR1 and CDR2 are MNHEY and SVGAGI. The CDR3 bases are TGTGCCAGCAGTTCCGCTAGCCTCTCCTACAATGAGCAGTTCTTC. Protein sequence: CASSSASLSYNEQFF.

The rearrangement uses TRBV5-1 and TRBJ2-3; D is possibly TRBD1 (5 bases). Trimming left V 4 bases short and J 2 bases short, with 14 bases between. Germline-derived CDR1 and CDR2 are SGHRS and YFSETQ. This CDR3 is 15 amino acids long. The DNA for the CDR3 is TGCGCCAGCAGCCCAGGGCCCGGATACACAGATACGCAGTATTTT. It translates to CASSPGPGYTDTQYF. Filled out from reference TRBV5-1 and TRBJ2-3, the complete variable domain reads KAGVTQTPRYLIKTRGQQVTLSCSPISGHRSVSWYQQTPGQGLQFLFEYFSETQRNKGNFPGRFSGRQFSNSRSEMNVSTLELGDSALYLCASSPGPGYTDTQYFGPGTRLTVL.

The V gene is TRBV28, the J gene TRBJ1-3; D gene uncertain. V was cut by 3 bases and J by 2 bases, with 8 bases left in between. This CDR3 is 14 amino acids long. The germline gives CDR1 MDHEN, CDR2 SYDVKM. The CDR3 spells CASSFGGTGNTIYF. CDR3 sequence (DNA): TGTGCCAGCAGTTTCGGAGGAACTGGAAACACCATATATTTT.

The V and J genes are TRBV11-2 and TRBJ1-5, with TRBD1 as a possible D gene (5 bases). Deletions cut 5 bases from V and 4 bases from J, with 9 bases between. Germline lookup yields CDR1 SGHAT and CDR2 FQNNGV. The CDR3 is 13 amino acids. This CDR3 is CASSEQANQPQHF. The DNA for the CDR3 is TGTGCCAGCAGCGAACAGGCAAATCAGCCCCAGCATTTT. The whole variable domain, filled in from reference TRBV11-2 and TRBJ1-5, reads EAGVAQSPRYKIIEKRQSVAFWCNPISGHATLYWYQQILGQGPKLLIQFQNNGVVDDSQLPKDRFSAERLKGVDSTLKIQPAKLEDSAVYLCASSEQANQPQHFGDGTRLSIL.

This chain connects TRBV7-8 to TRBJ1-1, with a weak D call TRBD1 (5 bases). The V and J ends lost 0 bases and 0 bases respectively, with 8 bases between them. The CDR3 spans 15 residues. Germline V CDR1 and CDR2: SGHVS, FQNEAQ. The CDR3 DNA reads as TGTGCCAGCAGCTTAGCAAAAGGGGTGAACACTGAAGCTTTCTTT. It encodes CASSLAKGVNTEAFF.

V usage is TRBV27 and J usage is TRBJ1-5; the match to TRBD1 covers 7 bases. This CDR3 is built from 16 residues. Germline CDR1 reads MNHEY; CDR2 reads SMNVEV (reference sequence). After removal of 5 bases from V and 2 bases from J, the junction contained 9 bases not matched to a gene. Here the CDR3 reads CASSRIGTAGNQPQHF. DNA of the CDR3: TGTGCCAGCAGTCGAATTGGGACAGCTGGCAATCAGCCCCAGCATTTT.

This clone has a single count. CDR3 nucleotide sequence: TGTGCGACGACGGCAGGCGCCTATGGCTACACCTTC. Translation: CATTAGAYGYTF. The chain recombines TRBV10-3 with TRBJ1-2; D is undetermined. Per the germline V gene, CDR1 is ENHRY and CDR2 is SYGVKD. This CDR3 has 12 amino acids.

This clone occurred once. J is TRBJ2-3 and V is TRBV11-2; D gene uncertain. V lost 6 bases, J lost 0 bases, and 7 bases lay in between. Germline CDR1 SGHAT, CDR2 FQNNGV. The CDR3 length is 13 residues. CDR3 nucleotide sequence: TGTGCCAGCAGAGACGGGAGCACAGATACGCAGTATTTT. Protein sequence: CASRDGSTDTQYF.

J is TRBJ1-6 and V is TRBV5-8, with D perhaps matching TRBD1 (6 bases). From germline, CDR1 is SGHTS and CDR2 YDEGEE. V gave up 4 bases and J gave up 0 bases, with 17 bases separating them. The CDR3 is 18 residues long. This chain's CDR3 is CASSEGDTRSSYNSPLHF. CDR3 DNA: TGTGCCAGCAGCGAAGGGGACACTCGAAGCTCCTATAATTCACCCCTCCACTTT.

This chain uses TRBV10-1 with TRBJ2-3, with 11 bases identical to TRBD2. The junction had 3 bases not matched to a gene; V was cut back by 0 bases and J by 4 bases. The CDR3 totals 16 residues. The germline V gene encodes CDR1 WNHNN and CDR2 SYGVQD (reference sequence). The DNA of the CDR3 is TGCGCCAGCAGTGAGTCTAGCGGGAGGGCCGCAGATACGCAGTATTTT. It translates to CASSESSGRAADTQYF.

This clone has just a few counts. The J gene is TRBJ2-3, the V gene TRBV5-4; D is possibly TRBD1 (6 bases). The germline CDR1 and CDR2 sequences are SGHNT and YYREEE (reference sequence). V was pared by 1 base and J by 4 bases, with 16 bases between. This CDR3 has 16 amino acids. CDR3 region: CASSLRSGDIADTQYF. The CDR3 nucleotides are TGTGCCAGCAGCTTGCGATCAGGGGACATTGCAGATACGCAGTATTTT.

As DNA, the CDR3 is TGCGCCAGCAGCACGGCAGGGTACAATGAGCAGTTCTTC. It codes for CASSTAGYNEQFF. The chain is built from TRBV5-1 and TRBJ2-1; perhaps TRBD1 as D (5 bases). The CDR3 consists of 13 residues. The V and J ends lost 4 bases and 4 bases respectively, with 9 bases between them. The germline CDR1 and CDR2 sequences are SGHRS and YFSETQ.

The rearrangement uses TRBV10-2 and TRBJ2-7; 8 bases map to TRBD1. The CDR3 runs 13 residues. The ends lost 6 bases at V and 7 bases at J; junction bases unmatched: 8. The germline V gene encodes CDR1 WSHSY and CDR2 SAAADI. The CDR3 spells CASRGQARWEQYF. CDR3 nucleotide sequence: TGCGCCAGCAGGGGACAGGCCCGGTGGGAGCAGTACTTC.